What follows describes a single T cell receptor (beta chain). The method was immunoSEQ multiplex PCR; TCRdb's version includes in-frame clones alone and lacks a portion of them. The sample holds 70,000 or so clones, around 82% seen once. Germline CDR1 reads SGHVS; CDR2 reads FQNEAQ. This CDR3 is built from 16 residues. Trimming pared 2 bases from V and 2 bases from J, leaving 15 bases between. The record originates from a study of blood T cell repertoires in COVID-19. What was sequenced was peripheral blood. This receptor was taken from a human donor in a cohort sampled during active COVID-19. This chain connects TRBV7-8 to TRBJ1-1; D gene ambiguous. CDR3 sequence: CASSLPAGIPNTEAFF. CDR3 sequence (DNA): TGTGCCAGCAGCTTACCGGCGGGAATCCCAAACACTGAAGCTTTCTTT.